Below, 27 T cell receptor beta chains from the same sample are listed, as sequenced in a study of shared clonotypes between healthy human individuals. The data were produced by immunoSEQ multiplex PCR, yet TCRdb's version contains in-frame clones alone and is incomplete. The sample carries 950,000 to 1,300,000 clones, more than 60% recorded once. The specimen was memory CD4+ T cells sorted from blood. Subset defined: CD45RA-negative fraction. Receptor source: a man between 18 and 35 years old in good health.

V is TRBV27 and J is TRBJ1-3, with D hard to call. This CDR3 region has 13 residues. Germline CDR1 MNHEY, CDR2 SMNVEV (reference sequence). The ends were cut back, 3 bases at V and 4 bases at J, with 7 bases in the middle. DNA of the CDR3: TGTGCCAGCAGTTTGGCACTCGGAAACACCATATATTTT. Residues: CASSLALGNTIYF.

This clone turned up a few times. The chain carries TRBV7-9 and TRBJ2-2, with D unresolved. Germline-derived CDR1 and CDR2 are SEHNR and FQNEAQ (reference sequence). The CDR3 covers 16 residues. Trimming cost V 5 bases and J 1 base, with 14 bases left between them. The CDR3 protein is CASSPLGSLNTGELFF. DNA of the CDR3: TGTGCCAGCAGCCCCTTGGGTAGCCTGAACACCGGGGAGCTGTTTTTT.

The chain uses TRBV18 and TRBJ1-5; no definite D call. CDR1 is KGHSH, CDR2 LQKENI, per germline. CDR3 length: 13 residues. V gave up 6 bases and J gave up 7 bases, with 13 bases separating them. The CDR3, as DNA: TGTGCCAGCTCGGGCGGAACTGAACAGCCCCAGCATTTT. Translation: CASSGGTEQPQHF.

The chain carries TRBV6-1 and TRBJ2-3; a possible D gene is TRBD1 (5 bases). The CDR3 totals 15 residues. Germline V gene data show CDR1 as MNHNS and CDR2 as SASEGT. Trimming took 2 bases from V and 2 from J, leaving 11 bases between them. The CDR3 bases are TGTGCCAGCAGTGAATCTAGGGGTATCACAGATACGCAGTATTTT. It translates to CASSESRGITDTQYF.

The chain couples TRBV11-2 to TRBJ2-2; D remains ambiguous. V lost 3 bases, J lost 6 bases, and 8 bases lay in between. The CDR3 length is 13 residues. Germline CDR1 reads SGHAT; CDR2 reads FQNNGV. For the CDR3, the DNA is TGTGCCAGCAGCTTTTCTCGCGCCGGGGAGCTGTTTTTT. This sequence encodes CASSFSRAGELFF. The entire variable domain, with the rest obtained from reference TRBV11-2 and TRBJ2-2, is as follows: EAGVAQSPRYKIIEKRQSVAFWCNPISGHATLYWYQQILGQGPKLLIQFQNNGVVDDSQLPKDRFSAERLKGVDSTLKIQPAKLEDSAVYLCASSFSRAGELFFGEGSRLTVL.

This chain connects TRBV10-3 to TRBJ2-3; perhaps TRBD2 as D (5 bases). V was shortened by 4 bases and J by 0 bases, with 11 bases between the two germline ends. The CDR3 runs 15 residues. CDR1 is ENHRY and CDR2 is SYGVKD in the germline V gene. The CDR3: CAISGTDSSTDTQYF. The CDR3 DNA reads TGTGCCATCAGTGGAACGGACTCTAGCACAGATACGCAGTATTTT.

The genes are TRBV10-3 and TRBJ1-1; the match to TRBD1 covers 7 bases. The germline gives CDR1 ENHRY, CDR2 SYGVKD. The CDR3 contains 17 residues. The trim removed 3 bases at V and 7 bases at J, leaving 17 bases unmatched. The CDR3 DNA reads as TGTGCCATCAGTGAAGACAGGGAGGGCTTCGGCCCCTTTGAAGCTTTCTTT. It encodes CAISEDREGFGPFEAFF.

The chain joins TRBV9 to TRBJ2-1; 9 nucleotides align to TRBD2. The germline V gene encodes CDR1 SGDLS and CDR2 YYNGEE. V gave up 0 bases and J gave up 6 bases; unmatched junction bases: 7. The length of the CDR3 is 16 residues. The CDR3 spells CASSVALLAGSNEQFF. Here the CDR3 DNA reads TGTGCCAGCAGCGTAGCCCTTCTAGCGGGAAGCAATGAGCAGTTCTTC.

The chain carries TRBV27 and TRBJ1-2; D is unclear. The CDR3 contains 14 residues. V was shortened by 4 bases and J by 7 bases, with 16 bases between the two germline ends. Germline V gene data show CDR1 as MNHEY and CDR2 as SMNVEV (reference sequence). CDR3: CASSSDPGRFGYTF. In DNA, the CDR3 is TGTGCCAGCAGTTCGGACCCCGGCCGGTTTGGCTACACCTTC.

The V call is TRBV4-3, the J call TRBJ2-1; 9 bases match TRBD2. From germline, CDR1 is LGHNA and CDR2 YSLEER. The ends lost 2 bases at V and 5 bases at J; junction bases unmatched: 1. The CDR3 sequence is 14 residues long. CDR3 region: CASSQPSGNNEQFF. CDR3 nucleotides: TGCGCCAGCAGCCAACCTAGCGGGAACAATGAGCAGTTCTTC.

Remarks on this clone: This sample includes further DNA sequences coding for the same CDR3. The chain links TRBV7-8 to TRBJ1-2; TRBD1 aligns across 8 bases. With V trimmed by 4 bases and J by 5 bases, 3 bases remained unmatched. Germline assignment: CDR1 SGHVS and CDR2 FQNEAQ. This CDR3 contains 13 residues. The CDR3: CASSSDRGYGYTF. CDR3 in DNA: TGTGCCAGCAGCTCAGACAGGGGATATGGCTACACCTTC.

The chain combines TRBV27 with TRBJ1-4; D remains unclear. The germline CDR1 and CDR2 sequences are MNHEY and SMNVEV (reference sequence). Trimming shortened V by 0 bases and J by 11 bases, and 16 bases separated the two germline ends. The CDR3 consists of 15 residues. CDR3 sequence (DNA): TGTGCCAGCAGTTTATCGGCCAGCTACACCTATAAACTGTTTTTT. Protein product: CASSLSASYTYKLFF.

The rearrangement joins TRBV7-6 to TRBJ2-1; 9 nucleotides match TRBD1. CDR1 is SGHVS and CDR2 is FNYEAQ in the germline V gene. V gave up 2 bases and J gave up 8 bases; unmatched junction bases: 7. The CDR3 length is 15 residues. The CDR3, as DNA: TGTGCCAGCAGCTTAATGACAGGGGGAAGTTATGAGCAGTTCTTC. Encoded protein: CASSLMTGGSYEQFF.

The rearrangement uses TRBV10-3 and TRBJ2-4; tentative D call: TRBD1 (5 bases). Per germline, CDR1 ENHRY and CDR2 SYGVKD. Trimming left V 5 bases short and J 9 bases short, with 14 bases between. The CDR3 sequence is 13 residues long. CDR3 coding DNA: TGTGCCATCAGTACCCCCCCTCAGGGCATTCAGTACTTC. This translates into CAISTPPQGIQYF.

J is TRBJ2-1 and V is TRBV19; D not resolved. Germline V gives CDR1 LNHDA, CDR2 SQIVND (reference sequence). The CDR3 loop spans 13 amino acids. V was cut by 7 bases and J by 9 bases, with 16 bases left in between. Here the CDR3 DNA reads TGTGCCAGTACCATACTCGACTCGGGTGAGCAGTTCTTC. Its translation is CASTILDSGEQFF.

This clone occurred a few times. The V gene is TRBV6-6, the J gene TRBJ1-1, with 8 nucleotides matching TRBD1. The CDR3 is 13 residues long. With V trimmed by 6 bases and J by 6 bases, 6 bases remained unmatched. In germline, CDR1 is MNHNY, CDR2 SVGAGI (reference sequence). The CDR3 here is CASSSPDRAEAFF. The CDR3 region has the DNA TGTGCCAGCAGCTCCCCGGACAGGGCTGAAGCTTTCTTT.

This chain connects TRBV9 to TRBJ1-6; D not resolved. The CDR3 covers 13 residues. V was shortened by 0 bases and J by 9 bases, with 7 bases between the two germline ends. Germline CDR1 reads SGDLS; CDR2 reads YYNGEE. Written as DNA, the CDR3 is TGTGCCAGCAGCGTAGTCGAAGGTTCACCCCTCCACTTT. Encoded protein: CASSVVEGSPLHF.

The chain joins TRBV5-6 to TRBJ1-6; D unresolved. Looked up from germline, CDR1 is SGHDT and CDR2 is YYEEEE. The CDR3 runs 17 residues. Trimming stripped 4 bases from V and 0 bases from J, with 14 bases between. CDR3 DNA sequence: TGTGCCAGCAGCCTTTTAACAGAGAGCTCCTATAATTCACCCCTCCACTTT. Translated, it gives CASSLLTESSYNSPLHF.

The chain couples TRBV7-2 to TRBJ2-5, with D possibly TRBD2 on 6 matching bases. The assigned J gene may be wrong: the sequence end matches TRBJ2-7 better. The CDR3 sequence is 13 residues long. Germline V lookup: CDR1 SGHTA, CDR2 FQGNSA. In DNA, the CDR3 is TGTGCCAGCAGCTTAGAGGTAGCGGTCGAGCAGTACTTC. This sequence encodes CASSLEVAVEQYF.

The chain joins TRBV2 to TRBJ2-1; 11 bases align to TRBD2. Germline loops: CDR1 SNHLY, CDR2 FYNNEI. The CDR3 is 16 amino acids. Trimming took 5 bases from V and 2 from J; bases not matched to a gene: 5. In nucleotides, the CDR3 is TGTGCCAGCAGTCCTTTAGCGGGAGGGGCCTACAATGAGCAGTTCTTC. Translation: CASSPLAGGAYNEQFF. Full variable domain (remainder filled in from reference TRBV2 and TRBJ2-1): EPEVTQTPSHQVTQMGQEVILRCVPISNHLYFYWYRQILGQKVEFLVSFYNNEISEKSEIFDDQFSVERPDGSNFTLKIRSTKLEDSAMYFCASSPLAGGAYNEQFFGPGTRLTVL.

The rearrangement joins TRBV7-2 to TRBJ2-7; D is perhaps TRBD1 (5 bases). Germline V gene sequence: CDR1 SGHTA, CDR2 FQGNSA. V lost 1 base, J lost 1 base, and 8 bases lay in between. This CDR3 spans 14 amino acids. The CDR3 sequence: CASSLDRWSYEQYF. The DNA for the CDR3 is TGTGCCAGCAGCTTAGACAGGTGGTCCTACGAGCAGTACTTC.

CDR3 sequence reads: CASRTKGVYEQYF. The CDR3 nucleotides read TGTGCCAGCAGAACCAAGGGGGTCTACGAGCAGTACTTC. The V call is TRBV28, the J call TRBJ2-7, with D possibly being TRBD1 (6 bases). Germline V lookup: CDR1 MDHEN, CDR2 SYDVKM. The CDR3 loop spans 13 amino acids. V dropped 6 bases and J dropped 3 bases, with 12 bases sitting between them.

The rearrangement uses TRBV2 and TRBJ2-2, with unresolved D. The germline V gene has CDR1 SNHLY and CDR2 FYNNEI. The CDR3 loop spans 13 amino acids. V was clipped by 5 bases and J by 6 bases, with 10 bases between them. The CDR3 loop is CASSPRKAGELFF. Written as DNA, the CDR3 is TGTGCCAGCAGTCCAAGGAAGGCCGGGGAGCTGTTTTTT.

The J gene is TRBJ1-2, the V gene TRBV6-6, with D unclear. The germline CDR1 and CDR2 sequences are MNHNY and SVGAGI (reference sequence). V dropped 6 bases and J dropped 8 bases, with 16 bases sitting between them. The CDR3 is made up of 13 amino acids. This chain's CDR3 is CASRLDGGGGYTF. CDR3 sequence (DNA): TGTGCCAGCAGGTTGGACGGTGGCGGGGGCTACACCTTC.

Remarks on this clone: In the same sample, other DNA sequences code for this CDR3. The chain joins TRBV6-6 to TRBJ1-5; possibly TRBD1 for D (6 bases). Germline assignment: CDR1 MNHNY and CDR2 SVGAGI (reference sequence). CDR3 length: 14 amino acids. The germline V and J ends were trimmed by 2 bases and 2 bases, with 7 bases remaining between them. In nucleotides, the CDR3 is TGTGCCAGCAGTTACAGGGGGGGCAATCAGCCCCAGCATTTT. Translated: CASSYRGGNQPQHF.

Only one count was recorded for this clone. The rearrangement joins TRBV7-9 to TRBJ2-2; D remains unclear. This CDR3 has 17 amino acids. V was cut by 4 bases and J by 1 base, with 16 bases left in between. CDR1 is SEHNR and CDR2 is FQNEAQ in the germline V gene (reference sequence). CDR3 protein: CASSSPQSAQNTGELFF. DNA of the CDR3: TGTGCCAGCAGCTCCCCCCAAAGCGCCCAGAACACCGGGGAGCTGTTTTTT.

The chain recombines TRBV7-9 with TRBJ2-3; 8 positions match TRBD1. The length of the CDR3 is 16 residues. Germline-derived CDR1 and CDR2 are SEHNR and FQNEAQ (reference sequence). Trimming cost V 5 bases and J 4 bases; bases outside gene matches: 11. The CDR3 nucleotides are TGTGCCAGCAGCCAAAACCAGGGGGCGCGGGCAGATACGCAGTATTTT. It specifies CASSQNQGARADTQYF.